This T cell receptor beta chain was found in a study of blood T cell repertoires in COVID-19. Whole-study context: COVID-19 samples, acute and convalescent, were from the United States, Italy and Spain.

The data were produced by immunoSEQ multiplex PCR, yet TCRdb's version contains in-frame clones alone and is incomplete. The table shows around 190,000 clones, with more than 75% occurring only once. The CDR3 runs 15 residues. The V end was cut by 6 bases, the J end by 5 bases, with 19 bases between. Germline V gene lookup returns CDR1 SEHNR and CDR2 FQNEAQ (reference sequence). This clonotype originated in a woman in her fifties or sixties with acute COVID-19. The V and J genes are TRBV7-9 and TRBJ1-1, with D perhaps TRBD1 (6 bases). Sequenced: PBMCs or T cells enriched from blood (not recorded which). The chain's CDR3 is CASSPSGRGETEAFF. CDR3 nucleotide sequence: TGTGCCAGCAGTCCGTCCGGGAGGGGGGAGACTGAAGCTTTCTTT.